This T cell receptor (beta chain) derives from a study of T cells in Graves' hyperthyroidism and ophthalmopathy (dated by TCRdb to about 2019). About the investigation overall: Peripheral blood samples were taken at the time of initial diagnosis, prior to any treatment. To identify distinguishing TCR V-J signatures, a discovery cohort of about 95 patients was used, comprising some 45 with Graves' ophthalmopathy and around 60 with stable Graves' hyperthyroidism. Prospective prediction of ophthalmopathy was tested in an independent validation cohort consisting of some 20 hyperthyroidism patients and approximately 16 patients who later progressed to ophthalmopathy. The 95 to 100 discovery patients were randomly divided into training and test sets at a 7:3 ratio. Thyroid tissue and blood T-cell repertoires from six Graves' hyperthyroidism patients were also compared in the study. After blood sampling, hyperthyroidism patients were treated with methimazole at a starting dose of 30 mg daily, and ophthalmopathy patients were treated with high-dose intravenous methylprednisolone. The paper reports TCR Vbeta CDR3 sequencing of 135 peripheral blood samples: around 41 ophthalmopathy, 70 to 85 hyperthyroidism and approximately 17 progressor patients. Summary of the overall study and its limitations: A 13 V-J signature model separated ophthalmopathy from stable hyperthyroidism, with over 85% sensitivity and just under 84% specificity in cross-validation and 80%/75% in testing. No statistical method was used to set the sample size in advance, and investigators knew the group allocation. Most expanded thyroid clonotypes (frequency above 0.001) were also detected in blood, a finding suggesting that blood repertoires may reflect thyroid immune responses. During validation, the model predicted progression to ophthalmopathy a median of around six months ahead of onset, with 70.59% sensitivity and 72% to 80% specificity.

Amplification of TCR beta CDR3 regions was carried out from RNA transcripts. A first-round RT-PCR of the TCR CDR3 used the HTBI primer set with the Qiagen OneStep RT-PCR kit. Libraries were constructed in a second round of multiplex PCR, after which size selection and purification were performed. Libraries were sequenced paired-end with 100 bp reads on an Illumina HiSeq2000. In the authors' own workflow: SOAPnuke was used to process the raw data, throwing out any read that contained adapters or uncalled bases, had a mean Phred below 15, or lacked an exact constant-primer or identifier match. High-quality paired reads were merged with COPE v1.2.5, and unique nucleotide sequences were defined as clonotypes. Clonotypes were aligned to IMGT TRBV, TRBD and TRBJ reference segments using MiTCR v1.1. Analysis was restricted to V-J combinations with a frequency above 0.0001, which covered 98% to 99.2% of repertoires. The TCS score was defined as the ratio of F50 (clonal expansion) to E x V (chaos), calculated using BLOSUM62-based TCRdist between CDR3 peptides within each V-J. Welch's t-statistics and random forest reduced 450 to 600 V-J features to 10 to 15, which were used in a naive Bayes classifier (R e1071). TCRdb's own reprocessing of the public reads used fastp at Q25 and MiXCR and kept productive beta chains. Every distinct CDR3 protein forms one entry, paired with its most common genes and DNA. The V and J calls shown here were made by TCRdb, not taken from the authors' results. The sample table shows about 770,000 distinct CDR3 sequences, and roughly a sixth are seen once. The ten largest clones take up approximately 15% of the sample.

Reading the germline V gene gives CDR1 MNHEY and CDR2 SVGEGT. V loses 2 bases of germline sequence and J loses 5 bases, and the interval between the two ends is 18 bases. Spanning cysteine to phenylalanine, the CDR3 consists of 16 amino acids. Just CDR3 DNA is preserved here, 48 bases in frame from base 1. This clonotype was counted only a few times. It lacks a known antigen. There are no base qualities to consult, and no much larger clone falls within one base. Hyperthyroidism patients were newly diagnosed, had a disease duration of under 2 months, and were aged 18 to 65 years. Patients with uncontrolled infections, other autoimmune diseases, pregnancy or lactation were excluded. Diagnoses were based on clinical symptoms, serum thyroxine and TRAb, thyroid ultrasound and orbital computed tomography. For progressor patients, blood was drawn at the first diagnosis of hyperthyroidism, before any ophthalmopathy symptoms had appeared. PBMCs were separated from approximately 10 ml of fresh peripheral blood using Ficoll-Paque density gradient centrifugation. Progressor patients were defined as those initially diagnosed with Graves' hyperthyroidism in whom ophthalmopathy developed during follow-up. Trizol reagent was used to extract total RNA, and RNA quality was then checked on an Agilent 2100 Bioanalyzer.

This clonotype was obtained from a woman aged 50 to 60 with Graves' hyperthyroidism that later progressed to Graves' ophthalmopathy. This chain joins TRBV6-2 or TRBV6-3 to TRBJ1-2; 5 matching bases give a weak D call of TRBD1. Sequencing was done on a sample of blood. The CDR3 protein: CASSYRTPALAYGYTF. The sequenced DNA: TGTGCCAGCAGTTACCGGACACCCGCTCTTGCGTATGGCTACACCTTC.